The present T cell receptor (beta chain) was sequenced within a study of human T cells and chemical hapten exposure. Looking at the study overall: On the upper back, patch tests were applied with 0.01% DPC and read at 6 days. The patients, most of them female, presented with alopecia areata, totalis or universalis.

Time point given: patch test 1, 2 weeks after DPC sensitization. The treatment is: therapeutic diphenylcyclopropenone sensitization with weekly scalp DPC. Alopecia patients deemed DPC-suitable, aged 18 to 70, excluding pregnancy. TCRdb reprocessed the RACE reads via MiXCR and lists one record per CDR3 protein. The table has some 190,000 distinct CDR3 sequences, about 22% seen once; the top ten hold about 6.7%. Study outcomes and limitations: Healthy people's immune response may differ from that of the donors, who had alopecia.

About this clonotype itself: The antigen remains unidentified.

This clonotype was obtained from a woman between 45 and 65 years old with alopecia areata. Some clones in this sample may be carry-over from other donors' samples. Sequencing used whole blood, obtained in connection with sensitization to the hapten diphenylcyclopropenone (DPC).

The CDR3 reads CASSPGSEGGDYGYTF. The CDR3, as DNA: TGTGCCAGCAGCCCTGGGTCCGAGGGTGGAGACTATGGCTACACCTTC. V is TRBV28 and J is TRBJ1-2, with D uncertain. In germline, CDR1 is MDHEN, CDR2 SYDVKM. This CDR3 has 16 residues. The V gene lost 6 bases and the J gene lost 3 bases, with 20 bases spanning the gap.